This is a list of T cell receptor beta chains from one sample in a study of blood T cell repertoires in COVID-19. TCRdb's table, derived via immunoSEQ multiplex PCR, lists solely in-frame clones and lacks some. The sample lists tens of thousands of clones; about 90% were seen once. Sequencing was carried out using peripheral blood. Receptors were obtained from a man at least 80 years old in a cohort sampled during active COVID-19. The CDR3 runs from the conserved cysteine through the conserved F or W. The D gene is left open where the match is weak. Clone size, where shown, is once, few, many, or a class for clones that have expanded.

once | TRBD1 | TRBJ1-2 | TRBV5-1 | CASSNQRQGGYGYTF | TGCGCCAGCAGCAACCAAAGACAGGGCGGCTATGGCTACACCTTC
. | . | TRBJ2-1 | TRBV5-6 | CASSLQALEQFF | TGTGCCAGCAGCCTTCAGGCTCTTGAGCAGTTCTTC
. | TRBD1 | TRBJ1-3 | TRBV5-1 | CASSLQGAQGNTIYF | TGCGCCAGCAGCTTGCAGGGGGCGCAGGGAAACACCATATATTTT
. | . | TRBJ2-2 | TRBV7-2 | CASSLARTGELFF | TGTGCCAGCAGCTTAGCACGGACCGGGGAGCTGTTTTTT
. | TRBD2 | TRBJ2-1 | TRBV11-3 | CASSLAGGAYNEQFF | TGTGCCAGCAGCTTAGCCGGGGGGGCCTACAATGAGCAGTTCTTC
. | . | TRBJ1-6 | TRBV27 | CASSGAGSSYNSPLHF | TGTGCCAGCAGTGGGGCCGGGAGCTCCTATAATTCACCCCTCCACTTT
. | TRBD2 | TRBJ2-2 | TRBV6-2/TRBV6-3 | CASSYNMRGLVVTGELFF | TGTGCCAGCAGTTATAATATGAGGGGACTAGTGGTCACCGGGGAGCTGTTTTTT
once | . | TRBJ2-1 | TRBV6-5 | CASSMDRGSYNEQFF | TGTGCCAGCAGCATGGATCGAGGGTCCTACAATGAGCAGTTCTTC
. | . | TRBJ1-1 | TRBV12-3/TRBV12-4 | CASSPVPTEAFF | TGTGCCAGCAGCCCCGTCCCCACTGAAGCTTTCTTT
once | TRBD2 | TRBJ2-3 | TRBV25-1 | CASKAQSGERGTDTQYF | TGTGCCAGCAAAGCGCAGAGCGGGGAGCGGGGCACAGATACGCAGTATTTT
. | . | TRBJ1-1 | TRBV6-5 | CATLTPPQLEAFF | TGTGCCACCCTGACACCTCCGCAATTAGAAGCTTTCTTT
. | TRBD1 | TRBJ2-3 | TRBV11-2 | CASSFSGTDTDTQYF | TGTGCCAGCAGCTTTTCCGGGACAGACACAGATACGCAGTATTTT
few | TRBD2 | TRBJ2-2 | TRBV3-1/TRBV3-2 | CASSHWLAGGRTGELFF | TGTGCCAGCAGCCATTGGCTAGCGGGGGGTCGTACCGGGGAGCTGTTTTTT
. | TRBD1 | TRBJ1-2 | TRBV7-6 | CASSPGTGGISRGYTF | TGTGCCAGCAGCCCCGGGACAGGGGGCATTTCGCGAGGCTACACCTTC
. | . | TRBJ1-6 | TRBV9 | CASSVALHENSPLHF | TGTGCCAGCAGCGTAGCCCTCCACGAGAATTCACCCCTCCACTTT
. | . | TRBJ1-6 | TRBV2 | CASSARSSYNSPLHF | TGTGCCAGCAGTGCACGGAGCTCCTATAATTCACCCCTCCACTTT
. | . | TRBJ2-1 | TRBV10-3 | CAISEAPHNEQFF | TGTGCCATCAGTGAAGCACCACACAATGAGCAGTTCTTC
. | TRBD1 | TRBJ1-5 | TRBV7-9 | CASSQGTGNQPQHF | TGTGCCAGCAGCCAAGGGACAGGGAATCAGCCCCAGCATTTT
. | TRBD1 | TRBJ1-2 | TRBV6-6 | CASSSADRGHNYGYTF | TGTGCCAGCAGTTCCGCTGACAGGGGGCATAACTATGGCTACACCTTC
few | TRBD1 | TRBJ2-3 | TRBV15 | CATSRGQGARFADTQYF | TGTGCCACCAGCAGAGGACAGGGGGCGAGATTCGCAGATACGCAGTATTTT
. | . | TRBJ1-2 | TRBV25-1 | CASSRAYGYTF | TGTGCCAGCAGTCGAGCTTATGGCTACACCTTC
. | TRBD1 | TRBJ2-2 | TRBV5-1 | CASSLDRGDTGELFF | TGCGCCAGCAGCTTGGACAGGGGGGACACCGGGGAGCTGTTTTTT
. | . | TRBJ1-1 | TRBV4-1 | CASKQFAGALNTEAFF | TGCGCCAGCAAACAATTTGCGGGGGCGCTGAACACTGAAGCTTTCTTT
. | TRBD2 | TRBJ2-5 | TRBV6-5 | CASRAGTSRVGTQYF | TGTGCCAGCAGGGCCGGGACTAGCCGTGTGGGGACCCAGTACTTC
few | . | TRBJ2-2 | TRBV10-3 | CAISDRGRTGELFF | TGTGCCATCAGTGACAGGGGTAGAACCGGGGAGCTGTTTTTT
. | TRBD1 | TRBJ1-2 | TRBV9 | CASSVVPGGAPSYTF | TGTGCCAGCAGCGTAGTGCCAGGGGGCGCCCCGAGCTACACCTTC
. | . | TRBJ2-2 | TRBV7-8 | CASSLFEWGLRTGELFF | TGTGCCAGCAGCTTGTTCGAGTGGGGCCTCAGAACCGGGGAGCTGTTTTTT
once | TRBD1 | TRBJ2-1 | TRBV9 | CASSPGPGGIDEQFF | TGTGCCAGCAGCCCAGGTCCAGGGGGTATCGATGAGCAGTTCTTC
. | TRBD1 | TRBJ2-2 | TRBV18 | CASSPLGQGNTGELFF | TGTGCCAGCTCACCCCTCGGACAGGGGAACACCGGGGAGCTGTTTTTT
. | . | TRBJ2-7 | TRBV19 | CASSTAQGTYEQYF | TGTGCCAGTAGTACCGCTCAGGGAACCTACGAGCAGTACTTC
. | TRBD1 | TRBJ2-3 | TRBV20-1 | CSASLQGGPDTQYF | TGCAGTGCTAGTCTACAGGGGGGCCCAGATACGCAGTATTTT
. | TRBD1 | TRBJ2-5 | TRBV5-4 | CASSLGGTGGETQYF | TGTGCCAGCAGCTTGGGAGGGACAGGAGGAGAGACCCAGTACTTC
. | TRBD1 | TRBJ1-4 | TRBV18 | CASSQRTGRNEKLFF | TGTGCCAGCTCCCAAAGGACAGGTCGCAATGAAAAACTGTTTTTT
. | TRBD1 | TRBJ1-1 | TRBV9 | CASSLPAGGLNTEAFF | TGTGCCAGCAGCCTCCCGGCAGGGGGCCTAAACACTGAAGCTTTCTTT
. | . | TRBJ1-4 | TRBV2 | CASSLDTIEKLFF | TGTGCCAGCAGTTTGGACACGATCGAAAAACTGTTTTTT
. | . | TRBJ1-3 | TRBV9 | CASSDDLSGNTIYF | TGTGCCAGCAGCGACGACTTATCTGGAAACACCATATATTTT
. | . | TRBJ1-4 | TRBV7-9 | CASSLGGLRDEKLFF | TGTGCCAGCAGCCTCGGCGGCCTCAGGGATGAAAAACTGTTTTTT
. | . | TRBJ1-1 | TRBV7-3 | CASSSFMNTEAFF | TGTGCCAGCAGCTCCTTTATGAACACTGAAGCTTTCTTT
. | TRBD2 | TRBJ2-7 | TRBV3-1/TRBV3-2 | CASSQGTSGPYEQYF | TGTGCCAGCAGCCAGGGGACTAGCGGACCCTACGAGCAGTACTTC
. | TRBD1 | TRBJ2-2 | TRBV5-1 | CASSLYIQGVDTGELFF | TGCGCCAGCAGCTTATATATACAGGGGGTGGACACCGGGGAGCTGTTTTTT
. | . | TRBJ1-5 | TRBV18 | CASSAERRAGGNQPQHF | TGTGCCAGCTCAGCGGAACGCAGGGCGGGGGGCAATCAGCCCCAGCATTTT
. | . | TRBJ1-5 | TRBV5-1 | CASSLGGGNQPQHF | TGCGCCAGCAGCTTGGGTGGCGGGAATCAGCCCCAGCATTTT
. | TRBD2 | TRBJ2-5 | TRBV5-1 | CASSSGTSGGAGLGETQYF | TGCGCCAGCAGTTCCGGGACTAGCGGGGGGGCCGGGTTAGGAGAGACCCAGTACTTC
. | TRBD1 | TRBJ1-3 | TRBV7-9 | CASTGVTGNTIYF | TGTGCCAGTACAGGGGTAACTGGAAACACCATATATTTT
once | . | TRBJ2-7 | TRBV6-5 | CASSRGGAHEQYF | TGTGCCAGCAGTAGGGGGGGGGCCCACGAGCAGTACTTC
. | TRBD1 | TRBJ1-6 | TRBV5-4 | CASSQQGAHSPLHF | TGTGCCAGCAGCCAACAGGGGGCGCATTCACCCCTCCACTTT
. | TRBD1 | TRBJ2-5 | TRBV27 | CASSSTRPTGIGETQYF | TGTGCCAGCAGTTCTACCCGCCCGACAGGGATCGGGGAGACCCAGTACTTC
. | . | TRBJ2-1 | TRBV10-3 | CGSGYRSYNEQFF | TGTGGGTCGGGTTACCGCTCCTACAATGAGCAGTTCTTC
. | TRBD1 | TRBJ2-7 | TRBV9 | CASSETGTGAGEQYF | TGTGCCAGCAGCGAAACCGGGACAGGGGCCGGCGAGCAGTACTTC
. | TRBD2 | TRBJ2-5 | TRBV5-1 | CASSSGLAGGPWETQYF | TGCGCCAGCAGCAGTGGACTAGCGGGGGGGCCTTGGGAGACCCAGTACTTC
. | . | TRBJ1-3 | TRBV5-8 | CATKRGWHNTIYF | TGTGCCACCAAACGGGGGTGGCACAACACCATATATTTT
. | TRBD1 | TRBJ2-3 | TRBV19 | CASGGTGPGTDTQYF | TGTGCCAGTGGGGGGACAGGTCCTGGCACAGATACGCAGTATTTT
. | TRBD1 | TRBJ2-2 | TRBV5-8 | CASSFRGLGGELFF | TGTGCCAGCAGCTTCAGGGGGCTTGGCGGGGAGCTGTTTTTT
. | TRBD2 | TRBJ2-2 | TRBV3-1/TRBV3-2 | CASRRHSGGHTGELFF | TGTGCCAGCAGGCGTCATAGCGGGGGACACACCGGGGAGCTGTTTTTT
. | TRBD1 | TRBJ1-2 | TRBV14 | CASSKRTGEYGYTF | TGTGCCAGCAGCAAGAGGACAGGAGAATATGGCTACACCTTC
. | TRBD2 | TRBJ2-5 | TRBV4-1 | CASSHKRSGGGETQYF | TGCGCCAGCAGCCATAAGAGGAGCGGGGGCGGAGAGACCCAGTACTTC
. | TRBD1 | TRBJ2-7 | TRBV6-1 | CASSEPGQGVTGVTYEQYF | TGTGCCAGCAGTGAACCCGGACAGGGGGTAACGGGGGTAACCTACGAGCAGTACTTC
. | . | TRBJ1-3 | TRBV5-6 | CASSRGNSGNTIYF | TGTGCCAGCAGTCGAGGGAATTCTGGAAACACCATATATTTT